This entry features one T cell receptor beta chain sequence. The antigen is not known. This sample was taken from a study of cytomegalovirus exposure and HLA in healthy donors. On the study more broadly: The 90 to 150 validation repertoires used the same platform as the roughly 670 first-cohort repertoires, a later analysis reported. General study results and limits: The authors confirmed in vitro that three CMV-associated chains were specific for CMV antigens. A subsequent analysis found that TCR clusters from the first cohort also tended to co-occur in the roughly 120 validation repertoires, with about 93% of cluster scores above 0.

From germline, CDR1 is SNHLY and CDR2 FYNNEI. Losses at the gene ends were 6 bases for V and 6 bases for J; bases not matched to a gene: 11. This CDR3 has 16 amino acids. Repertoires were generated with immunoSEQ multiplex PCR, while TCRdb's copy carries only in-frame clones and drops some. Of about 78,000 clones in the sample, 90% to 97% were seen once. The chain carries TRBV2 and TRBJ1-2; TRBD1 aligns across 12 bases. Sequencing was performed on PBMCs. This clonotype was sampled from a man aged 18 to 30 in good health and CMV-seropositive. The CDR3 sequence is CASRGDRGPWIDGYTF. The CDR3, as DNA: TGTGCCAGCAGGGGGGACAGGGGGCCTTGGATCGATGGCTACACCTTC.